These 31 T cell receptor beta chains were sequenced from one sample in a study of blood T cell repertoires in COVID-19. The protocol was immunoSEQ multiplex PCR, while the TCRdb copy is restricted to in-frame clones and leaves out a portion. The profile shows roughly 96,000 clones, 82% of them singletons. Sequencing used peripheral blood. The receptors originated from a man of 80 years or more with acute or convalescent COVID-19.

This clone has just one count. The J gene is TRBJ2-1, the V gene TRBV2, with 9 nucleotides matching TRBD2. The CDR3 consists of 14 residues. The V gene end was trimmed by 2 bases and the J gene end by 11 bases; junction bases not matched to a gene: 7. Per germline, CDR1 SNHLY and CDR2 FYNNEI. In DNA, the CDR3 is TGTGCCAGCAGTGAACGTTCCGCGGGAGGGAAGCAGTTCTTC. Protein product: CASSERSAGGKQFF.

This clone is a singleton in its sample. As DNA, the CDR3 is TGTGCCAGCAGGCTCACAGGGGGAGGGCAGCCCCAGCATTTT. This encodes CASRLTGGGQPQHF. The V and J genes are TRBV6-5 and TRBJ1-5, with 8 bases matching TRBD1. Germline loops: CDR1 MNHEY, CDR2 SVGAGI. CDR3 length: 14 amino acids. V gave up 6 bases and J gave up 7 bases; unmatched junction bases: 8.

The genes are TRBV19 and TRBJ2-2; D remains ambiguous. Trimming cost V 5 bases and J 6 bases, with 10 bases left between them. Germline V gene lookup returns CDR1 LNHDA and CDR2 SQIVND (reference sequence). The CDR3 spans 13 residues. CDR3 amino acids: CASSPTWPGELFF. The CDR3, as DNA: TGTGCCAGTAGTCCAACATGGCCCGGGGAGCTGTTTTTT.

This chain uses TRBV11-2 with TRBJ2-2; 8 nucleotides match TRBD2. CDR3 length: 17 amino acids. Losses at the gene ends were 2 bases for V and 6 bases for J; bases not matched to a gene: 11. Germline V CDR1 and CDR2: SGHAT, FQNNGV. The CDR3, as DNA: TGTGCCAGCAGCTTAACGGCTAGCGGGCCGCGATCCGGGGAGCTGTTTTTT. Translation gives CASSLTASGPRSGELFF.

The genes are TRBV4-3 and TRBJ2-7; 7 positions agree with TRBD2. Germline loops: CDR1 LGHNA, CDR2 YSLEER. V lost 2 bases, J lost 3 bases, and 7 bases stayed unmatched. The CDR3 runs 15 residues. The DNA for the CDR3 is TGCGCCAGCAGCCAACGCCCGGGACTAAACTACGAGCAGTACTTC. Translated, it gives CASSQRPGLNYEQYF.

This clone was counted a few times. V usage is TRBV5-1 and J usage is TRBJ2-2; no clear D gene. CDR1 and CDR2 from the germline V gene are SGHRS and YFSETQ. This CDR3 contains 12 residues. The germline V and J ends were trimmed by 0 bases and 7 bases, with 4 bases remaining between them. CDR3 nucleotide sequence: TGCGCCAGCAGCTTGGCCGGCGGGGAGCTGTTTTTT. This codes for CASSLAGGELFF.

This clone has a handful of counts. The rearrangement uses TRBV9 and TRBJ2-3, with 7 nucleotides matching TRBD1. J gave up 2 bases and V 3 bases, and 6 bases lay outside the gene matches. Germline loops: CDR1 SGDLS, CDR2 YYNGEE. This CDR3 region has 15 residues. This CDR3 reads CASSAQGTATDTQYF. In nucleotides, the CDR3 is TGTGCCAGCAGCGCACAGGGGACCGCCACAGATACGCAGTATTTT.

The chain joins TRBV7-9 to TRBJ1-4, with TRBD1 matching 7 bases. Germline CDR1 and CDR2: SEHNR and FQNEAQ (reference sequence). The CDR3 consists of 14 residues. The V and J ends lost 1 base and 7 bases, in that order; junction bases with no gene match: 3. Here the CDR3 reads CASSLVGGGEKLFF. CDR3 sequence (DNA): TGTGCCAGCAGCTTAGTAGGGGGCGGTGAAAAACTGTTTTTT.

This CDR3 reads CASSQETPQETQYF. The CDR3, as DNA: TGCGCCAGCAGCCAAGAAACACCTCAAGAGACCCAGTACTTC. The V gene is TRBV4-3, the J gene TRBJ2-5; the D is unclear. Trimming stripped 0 bases from V and 2 bases from J, with 7 bases between. The V gene's germline CDR1 is LGHNA and CDR2 YSLEER. This CDR3 contains 14 residues.

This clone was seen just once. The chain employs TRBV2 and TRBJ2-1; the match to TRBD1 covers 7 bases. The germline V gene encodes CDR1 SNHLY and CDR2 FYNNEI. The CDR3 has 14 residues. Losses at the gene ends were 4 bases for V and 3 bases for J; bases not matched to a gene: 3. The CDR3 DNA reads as TGTGCCAGCAGTGTTTCAGGGGGCTACAATGAGCAGTTCTTC. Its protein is CASSVSGGYNEQFF.

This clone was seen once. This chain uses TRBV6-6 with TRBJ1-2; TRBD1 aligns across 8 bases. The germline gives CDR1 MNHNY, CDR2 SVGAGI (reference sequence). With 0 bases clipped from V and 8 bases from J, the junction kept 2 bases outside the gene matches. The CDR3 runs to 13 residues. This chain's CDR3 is CASSYSTGEGYTF. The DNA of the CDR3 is TGTGCCAGCAGTTACTCGACAGGGGAAGGCTACACCTTC.

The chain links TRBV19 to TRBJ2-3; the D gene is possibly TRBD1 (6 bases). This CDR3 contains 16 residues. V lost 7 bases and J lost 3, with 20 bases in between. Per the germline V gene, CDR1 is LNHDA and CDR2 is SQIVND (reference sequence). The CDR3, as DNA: TGTGCCAGTACCCCGAGAGGAAGGGGGAATACAGATACGCAGTATTTT. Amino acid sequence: CASTPRGRGNTDTQYF.

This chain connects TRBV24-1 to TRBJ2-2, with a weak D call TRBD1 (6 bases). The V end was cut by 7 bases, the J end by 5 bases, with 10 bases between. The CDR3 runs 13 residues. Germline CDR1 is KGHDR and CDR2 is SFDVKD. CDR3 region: CATRGQLTGELFF. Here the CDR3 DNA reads TGTGCCACCAGAGGACAGCTAACCGGGGAGCTGTTTTTT.

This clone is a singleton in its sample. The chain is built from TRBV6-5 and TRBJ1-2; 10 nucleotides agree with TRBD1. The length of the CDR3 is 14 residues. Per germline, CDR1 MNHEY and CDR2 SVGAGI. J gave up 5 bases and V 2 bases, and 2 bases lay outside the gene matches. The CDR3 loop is CASSYRQGAYGYTF. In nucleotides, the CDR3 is TGTGCCAGCAGTTACCGACAGGGGGCGTATGGCTACACCTTC.

Here the CDR3 DNA reads TGCGCCAGCAGCCAAGTTAACAGTGTGAACACTGAAGCTTTCTTT. Translation gives CASSQVNSVNTEAFF. This chain connects TRBV4-3 to TRBJ1-1; D is undetermined. Per the germline V gene, CDR1 is LGHNA and CDR2 is YSLEER. The CDR3 consists of 15 residues. Between the trimmed V and J ends, which lost 1 base and 0 bases, there was a span of 9 bases.

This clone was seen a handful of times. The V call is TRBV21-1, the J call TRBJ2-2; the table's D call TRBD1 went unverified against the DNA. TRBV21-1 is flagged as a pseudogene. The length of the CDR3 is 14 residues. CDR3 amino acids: CASERDRGTGELFF. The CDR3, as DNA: TGTGCCAGCGAGAGGGACAGGGGGACCGGGGAGCTGTTTTTT.

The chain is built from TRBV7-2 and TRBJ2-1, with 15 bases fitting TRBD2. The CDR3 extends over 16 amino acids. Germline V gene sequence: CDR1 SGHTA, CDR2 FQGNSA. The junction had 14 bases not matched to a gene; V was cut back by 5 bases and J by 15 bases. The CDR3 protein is CASSPGLAGGPGRRFF. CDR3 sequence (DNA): TGTGCCAGCAGCCCAGGACTAGCGGGAGGGCCTGGTCGCAGGTTCTTC.

In DNA, the CDR3 is TGTGCCTGGAGTGTAAAACAGGGTGACCATGGCTACACCTTC. Translating gives CAWSVKQGDHGYTF. The chain employs TRBV30 and TRBJ1-2; possible D gene TRBD1, 6 bases. The CDR3 has 14 residues. CDR1 and CDR2 from the germline V gene are GTSNPN and SVGIG (reference sequence). V lost 0 bases and J lost 6, with 14 bases in between.

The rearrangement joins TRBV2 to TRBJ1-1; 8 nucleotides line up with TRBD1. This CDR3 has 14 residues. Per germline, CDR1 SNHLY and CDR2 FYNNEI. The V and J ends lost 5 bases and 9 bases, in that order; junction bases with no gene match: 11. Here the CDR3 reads CASSPTGAGLKAFF. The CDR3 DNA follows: TGTGCCAGCAGTCCGACAGGGGCGGGTCTGAAAGCTTTCTTT.

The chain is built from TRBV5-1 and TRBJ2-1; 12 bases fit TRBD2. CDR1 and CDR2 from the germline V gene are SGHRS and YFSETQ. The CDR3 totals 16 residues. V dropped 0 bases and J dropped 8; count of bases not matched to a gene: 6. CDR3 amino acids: CASSLELAGGLDEQFF. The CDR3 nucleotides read TGCGCCAGCAGCTTGGAGCTAGCGGGGGGGCTGGATGAGCAGTTCTTC.

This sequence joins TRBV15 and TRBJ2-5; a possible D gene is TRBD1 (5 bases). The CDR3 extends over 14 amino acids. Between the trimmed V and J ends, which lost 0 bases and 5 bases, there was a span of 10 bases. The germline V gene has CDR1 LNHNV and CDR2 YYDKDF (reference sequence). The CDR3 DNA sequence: TGTGCCACCAGCAGAGATAGGGGCTGGGAGACCCAGTACTTC. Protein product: CATSRDRGWETQYF.

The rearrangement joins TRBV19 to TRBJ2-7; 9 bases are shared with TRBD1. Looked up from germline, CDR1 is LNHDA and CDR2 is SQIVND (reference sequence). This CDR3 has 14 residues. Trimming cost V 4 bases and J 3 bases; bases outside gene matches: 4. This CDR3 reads CASSSRTGVYEQYF. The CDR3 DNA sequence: TGTGCCAGTAGTAGCAGGACAGGGGTCTACGAGCAGTACTTC.

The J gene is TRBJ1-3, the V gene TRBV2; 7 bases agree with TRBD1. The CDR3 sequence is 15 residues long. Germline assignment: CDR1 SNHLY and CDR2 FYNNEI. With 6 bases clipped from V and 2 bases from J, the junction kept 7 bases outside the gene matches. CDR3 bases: TGTGCCAGCAGCCGACAGGGAACGCCTGGAAACACCATATATTTT. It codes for CASSRQGTPGNTIYF.

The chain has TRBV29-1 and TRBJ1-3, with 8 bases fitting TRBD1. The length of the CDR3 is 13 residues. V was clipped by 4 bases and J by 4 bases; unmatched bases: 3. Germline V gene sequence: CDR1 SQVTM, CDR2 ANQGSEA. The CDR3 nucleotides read TGCAGCGTTGGACAGGGGTCAGGAAACACCATATATTTT. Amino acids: CSVGQGSGNTIYF. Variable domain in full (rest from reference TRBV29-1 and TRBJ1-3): SAVISQKPSRDICQRGTSLTIQCQVDSQVTMMFWYRQQPGQSLTLIATANQGSEATYESGFVIDKFPISRPNLTFSTLTVSNMSPEDSSIYLCSVGQGSGNTIYFGEGSWLTVV.

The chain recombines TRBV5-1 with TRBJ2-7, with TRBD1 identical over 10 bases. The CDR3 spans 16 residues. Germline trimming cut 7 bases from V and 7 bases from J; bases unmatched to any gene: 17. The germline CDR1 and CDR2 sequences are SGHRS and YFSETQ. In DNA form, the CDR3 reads TGCGCCAGCCGCGATGGTGGGACAGGGGACCCCCGGGAGCAGTACTTC. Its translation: CASRDGGTGDPREQYF.

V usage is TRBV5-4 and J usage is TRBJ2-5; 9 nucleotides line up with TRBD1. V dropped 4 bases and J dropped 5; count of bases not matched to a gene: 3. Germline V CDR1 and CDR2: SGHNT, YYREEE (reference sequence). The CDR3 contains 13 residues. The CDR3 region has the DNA TGTGCCAGCAGCGCTGGGACAGGGGAGACCCAGTACTTC. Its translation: CASSAGTGETQYF.

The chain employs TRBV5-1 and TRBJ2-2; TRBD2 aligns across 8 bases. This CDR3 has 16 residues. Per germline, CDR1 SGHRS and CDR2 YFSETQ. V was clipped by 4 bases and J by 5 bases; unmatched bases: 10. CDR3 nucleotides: TGCGCCAGCAGCCCACTAGCGGTTGGAGGGACCGGGGAGCTGTTTTTT. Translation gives CASSPLAVGGTGELFF. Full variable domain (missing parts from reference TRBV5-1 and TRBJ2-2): KAGVTQTPRYLIKTRGQQVTLSCSPISGHRSVSWYQQTPGQGLQFLFEYFSETQRNKGNFPGRFSGRQFSNSRSEMNVSTLELGDSALYLCASSPLAVGGTGELFFGEGSRLTVL.

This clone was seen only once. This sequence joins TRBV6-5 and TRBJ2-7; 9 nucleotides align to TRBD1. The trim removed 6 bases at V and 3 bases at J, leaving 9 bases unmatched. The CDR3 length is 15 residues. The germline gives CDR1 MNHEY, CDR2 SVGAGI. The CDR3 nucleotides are TGTGCCAGCAGCCTCAGGCGGGACAGGGTCTACGAGCAGTACTTC. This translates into CASSLRRDRVYEQYF.

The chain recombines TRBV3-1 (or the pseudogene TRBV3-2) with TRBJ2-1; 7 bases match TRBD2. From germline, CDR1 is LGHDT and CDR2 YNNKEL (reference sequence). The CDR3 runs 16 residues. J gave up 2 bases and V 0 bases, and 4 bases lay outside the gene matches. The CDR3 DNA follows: TGTGCCAGCAGCCAAGACCCGAGCGGGGCCTACAATGAGCAGTTCTTC. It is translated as CASSQDPSGAYNEQFF.

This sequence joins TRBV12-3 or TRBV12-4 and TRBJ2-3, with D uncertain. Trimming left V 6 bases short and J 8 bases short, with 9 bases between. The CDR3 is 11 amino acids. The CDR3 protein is CASRGFSTQYF. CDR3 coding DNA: TGTGCCAGCAGGGGCTTCAGTACGCAGTATTTT.

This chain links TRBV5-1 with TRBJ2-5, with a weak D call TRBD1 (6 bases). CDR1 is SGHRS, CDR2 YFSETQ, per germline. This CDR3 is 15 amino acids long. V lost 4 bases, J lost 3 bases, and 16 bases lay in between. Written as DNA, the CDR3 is TGCGCCAGCAGCCTATGGGGGACAAAAGAAGAGACCCAGTACTTC. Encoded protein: CASSLWGTKEETQYF.